The sequence of this TCR beta chain was determined in a study of OX40 agonist ivuxolimab in advanced cancers. Data came from immunoSEQ multiplex PCR; TCRdb stores just in-frame clones and leaves some out. The data show about 150,000 clones, approximately 94% seen once. Germline-derived CDR1 and CDR2 are SGHTA and FQGTGA. The CDR3 is 16 amino acids. Trimming removed 3 bases from V and 5 bases from J; junction bases left unmatched: 9. The clonotype was recovered from an adult with an advanced solid tumor such as melanoma, head and neck, liver or kidney cancer. The chain has TRBV7-3 and TRBJ2-1, with TRBD2 matching over 8 bases. The source was CD4+ or CD8+ T cells sorted from blood, collected in a trial of the OX40 agonist ivuxolimab. The DNA of the CDR3 is TGTGCCAGCAGCTTTCTACTAGCGGAGAACCACAATGAGCAGTTCTTC. It is translated as CASSFLLAENHNEQFF.